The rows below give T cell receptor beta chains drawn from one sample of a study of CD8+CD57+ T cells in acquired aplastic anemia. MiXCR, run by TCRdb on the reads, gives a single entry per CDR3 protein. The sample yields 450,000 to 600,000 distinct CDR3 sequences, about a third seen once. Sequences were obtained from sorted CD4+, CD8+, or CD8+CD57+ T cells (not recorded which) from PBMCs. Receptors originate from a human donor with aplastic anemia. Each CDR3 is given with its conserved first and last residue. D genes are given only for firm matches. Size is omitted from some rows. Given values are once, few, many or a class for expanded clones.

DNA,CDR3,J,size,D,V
TGTGCCAGCAACGAATACTTGGGGGAGACCCAGTACTTC,CASNEYLGETQYF,TRBJ2-5,many,.,TRBV2
TGTGCCAGTAGTATGACCGGGACATCCCACGGGCAGTACTTC,CASSMTGTSHGQYF,TRBJ2-7,.,.,TRBV19
TGTGCCAGCAGCTTAGAGGCGTGGGGATTGGATACGCAGTATTTT,CASSLEAWGLDTQYF,TRBJ2-3,.,.,TRBV11-1
TGTGCCAGCAGTGTCAAAGAAGGCTATGGCTACACCTTC,CASSVKEGYGYTF,TRBJ1-2,.,.,TRBV2
TGTGCCAGCAGCTTAGGGGTAACCGGGTACCAAGAGACCCAGTACTTC,CASSLGVTGYQETQYF,TRBJ2-5,.,.,TRBV7-3
TGCAGTGCGGGGGACAGGGACTACGAGCAGTACTTC,CSAGDRDYEQYF,TRBJ2-7,many,TRBD1,TRBV20-1
TGTGCCATCGGGACAGCGAACTCTGGGGCCAACGTCCTGACTTTC,CAIGTANSGANVLTF,TRBJ2-6,many,TRBD1,TRBV10-3
TGCAGTGCGATGAGCGGGAGAGGTTACAATGAGCAGTTCTTC,CSAMSGRGYNEQFF,TRBJ2-1,few,TRBD2,TRBV20-1
TGTGCCATCAGTGGGGTCCAAGGCCACGAGCAGTACTTC,CAISGVQGHEQYF,TRBJ2-7,many,.,TRBV10-3
TGCGCCAGCAGTAGTGGGACAGGTTCGGGCACTGAAGCTTTCTTT,CASSSGTGSGTEAFF,TRBJ1-1,many,TRBD1,TRBV10-1
TGCAGCGTCACCGGGACTAGCGTCAATGAGCAGTTCTTC,CSVTGTSVNEQFF,TRBJ2-1,.,TRBD2,TRBV29-1
TGTGCCAGCAGAACTTACTCCGGGACTAGCGCCGGGGAGCTGTTTTTT,CASRTYSGTSAGELFF,TRBJ2-2,.,TRBD2,TRBV12-3/TRBV12-4
TGTGCCAGCAGCCCAGGCTCGGTCTATGGCTACACCTTC,CASSPGSVYGYTF,TRBJ1-2,.,.,TRBV7-8
TGTGCCAGCAGCCAGGGCCCACAGGTTTCCTACGAGCAGTACTTC,CASSQGPQVSYEQYF,TRBJ2-7,.,.,TRBV3-1
TGCAGTGCTAGAGAAAACAGGGGGGGTAACGTTTATTTT,CSARENRGGNVYF,TRBJ2-3,few,.,TRBV20-1
TGTGCCAGCAGTGAATTAAAGGGGCAGGCGGCAAACACCATATATTTT,CASSELKGQAANTIYF,TRBJ1-3,many,.,TRBV25-1
TGCAGTGCTAGTAGTGGGAGTATAGGCTACACCTTC,CSASSGSIGYTF,TRBJ1-2,.,.,TRBV20-1
TGCGCCAGCAGCCAAGACGGAGACTCTGGAAACACCATATATTTT,CASSQDGDSGNTIYF,TRBJ1-3,many,.,TRBV10-2
TGTGCCAGTGGACAGGGGGAATTACGGCCCCAGCATTTT,CASGQGELRPQHF,TRBJ1-5,many,TRBD1,TRBV19
TGTGCCAGTATTGGGTCGGCGTCGGCCACCGGGGAGCTGTTTTTT,CASIGSASATGELFF,TRBJ2-2,.,.,TRBV19
TGCAGTGCTAGAGACTGGAAGGGGAACACTGAAGCTTTCTTT,CSARDWKGNTEAFF,TRBJ1-1,many,.,TRBV20-1
TGTGCCTGGAGCTCGGTCCGGGTCGCGGGCAGCAATCAGCCCCAGCATTTT,CAWSSVRVAGSNQPQHF,TRBJ1-5,.,.,TRBV30
TGTGCCAGTAGTATAGTTCGGCAGGGTGGTGGGGCCAACGTCCTGACTTTC,CASSIVRQGGGANVLTF,TRBJ2-6,few,.,TRBV19
TGTGCCAGCAGCTTGGGGTTCTCTGGAAACACCATATATTTT,CASSLGFSGNTIYF,TRBJ1-3,many,.,TRBV7-9
TGTGCTAGTGGTCCCGACCGGGGCCCTGGAGAGGAAGCTTTCTTT,CASGPDRGPGEEAFF,TRBJ1-1,few,.,TRBV12-5
TGTGCCAGCAGTAACCTAGGGCGGGCTGGCTACACCTTC,CASSNLGRAGYTF,TRBJ1-2,.,.,TRBV3-1
TGTGCCAGCAGCGTAGGGGGGGCTACCGGGGAGCTGTTTTTT,CASSVGGATGELFF,TRBJ2-2,.,.,TRBV9